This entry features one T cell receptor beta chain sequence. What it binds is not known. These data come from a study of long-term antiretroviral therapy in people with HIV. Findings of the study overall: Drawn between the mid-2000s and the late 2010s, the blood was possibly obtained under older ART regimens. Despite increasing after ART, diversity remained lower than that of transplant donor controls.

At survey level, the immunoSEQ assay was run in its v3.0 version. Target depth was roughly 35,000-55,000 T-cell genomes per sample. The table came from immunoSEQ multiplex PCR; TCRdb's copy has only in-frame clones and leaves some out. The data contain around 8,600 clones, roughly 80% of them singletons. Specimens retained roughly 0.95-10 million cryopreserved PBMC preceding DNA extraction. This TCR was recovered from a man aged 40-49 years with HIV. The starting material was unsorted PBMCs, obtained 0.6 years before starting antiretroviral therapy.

CDR3 nucleotides: TGTGCCAGCAGCGTAGTTAGTTCGATTAACACTGAAGCTTTCTTT. Translating it yields CASSVVSSINTEAFF. The chain links TRBV9 to TRBJ1-1; D call uncertain. The CDR3 runs to 15 residues. Trimming left V 0 bases short and J 2 bases short, with 11 bases between. Germline V gives CDR1 SGDLS, CDR2 YYNGEE.